Described below is a single TCR beta chain sequence and its context. Its cognate antigen is unknown. This specimen comes from a study of cytomegalovirus exposure and HLA in healthy donors. Study-level findings and limits: TCR clusters originating in the first cohort tended to co-occur in the approximately 130 validation repertoires, according to a later analysis.

Produced via immunoSEQ multiplex PCR; TCRdb's table is partial and in-frame only. Of a few hundred thousand clones listed, roughly 87% were seen once; the top ten hold about 0.96%. The CDR3 is made up of 15 amino acids. Germline CDR1 and CDR2: LNHDA and SQIVND (reference sequence). Trimming left V 3 bases short and J 5 bases short, with 14 bases between. The chain uses TRBV19 and TRBJ1-5, with D perhaps matching TRBD1 (5 bases). This TCR was recovered from a man between 25 and 39 years old in good health and CMV-seronegative. The sample was PBMCs. The CDR3 here is CASSMGRGVDQPQHF. The CDR3 region has the DNA TGTGCCAGTAGTATGGGTAGGGGTGTCGATCAGCCCCAGCATTTT.